Listed here are 8 T cell receptor beta chains from one sample, sequenced in a study of cytomegalovirus exposure and HLA in healthy donors. PCR used 60 Vbeta primers and 13 Jbeta primers. Measured with immunoSEQ multiplex PCR; TCRdb has only the in-frame clones, and not every one. The data contain 100,000 to 150,000 clones, approximately 73% of them seen just once; the ten biggest clones take up around 4.8%. The sample comprised PBMCs. Receptors originate from a man aged 60-69 years in good health and CMV-seropositive.

This clone has only a few counts. This sequence joins TRBV19 and TRBJ2-5; 7 nucleotides align to TRBD1. The better agreement between TRBJ2-7 and the DNA end casts doubt on the J call. The length of the CDR3 is 14 residues. Germline V gene data show CDR1 as LNHDA and CDR2 as SQIVND (reference sequence). DNA of the CDR3: TGTGCCAGTAGGCACCGGGACAGACTCTACGAGCAGTACTTC. Translation: CASRHRDRLYEQYF.

The rearrangement links TRBV15 to TRBJ2-7, with D possibly being TRBD1 (5 bases). Germline V CDR1 and CDR2: LNHNV, YYDKDF (reference sequence). The CDR3 spans 13 residues. V dropped 3 bases and J dropped 5 bases, with 11 bases sitting between them. CDR3 DNA: TGTGCCACCAGCAGGGACAACCCGAACGAGCAGTACTTC. The encoded protein is CATSRDNPNEQYF.

The chain combines TRBV6-5 with TRBJ1-2; possible D gene TRBD1, 5 bases. Germline loops: CDR1 MNHEY, CDR2 SVGAGI. The CDR3 is 13 amino acids. V gave up 3 bases and J gave up 4 bases, with 9 bases separating them. The CDR3 loop reads CASSYTGPYGYTF. CDR3 in DNA: TGTGCCAGCAGTTATACAGGTCCCTATGGCTACACCTTC.

This chain connects TRBV28 to TRBJ1-6, with D hard to call. V dropped 3 bases and J dropped 14 bases, with 11 bases sitting between them. This CDR3 has 12 amino acids. Germline loops: CDR1 MDHEN, CDR2 SYDVKM. Here the CDR3 DNA reads TGTGCCAGCAGTTTTGTTCCGGGGTCCCTCCACTTT. Residues: CASSFVPGSLHF.

The gene calls are TRBV30 and TRBJ2-7; the D gene is possibly TRBD2 (6 bases). This CDR3 spans 14 amino acids. Deletions cut 8 bases from V and 6 bases from J, with 23 bases between. Germline loops: CDR1 GTSNPN, CDR2 SVGIG (reference sequence). As DNA, the CDR3 is TGTGCCAGAGGGAGGTCGGAGGGAATTGTCGAGCAGTACTTC. Translation: CARGRSEGIVEQYF.

This clone has just one count. This rearrangement joins TRBV18 to TRBJ1-3; unclear D gene. V dropped 5 bases and J dropped 3 bases, with 14 bases sitting between them. The germline gives CDR1 KGHSH, CDR2 LQKENI. The CDR3 totals 15 residues. The CDR3 nucleotides are TGTGCCAGCTCAGGAACAACTAAACTTGGAAACACCATATATTTT. Translated, it gives CASSGTTKLGNTIYF. The entire variable domain, with the rest obtained from reference TRBV18 and TRBJ1-3, is as follows: NAGVMQNPRHLVRRRGQEARLRCSPMKGHSHVYWYRQLPEEGLKFMVYLQKENIIDESGMPKERFSAEFPKEGPSILRIQQVVRGDSAAYFCASSGTTKLGNTIYFGEGSWLTVV.

V and J are TRBV10-1 and TRBJ2-5; D possibly corresponds to TRBD2 (5 bases). Germline V CDR1 and CDR2: WNHNN, SYGVQD (reference sequence). V was pared by 4 bases and J by 2 bases, with 11 bases between. The CDR3 contains 14 residues. The CDR3 loop is CASSGLALQETQYF. CDR3 nucleotide sequence: TGCGCCAGCAGTGGTCTAGCCTTACAAGAGACCCAGTACTTC.

This clone was picked up a small number of times. The chain recombines TRBV29-1 with TRBJ1-2; the match to TRBD1 covers 9 bases. CDR1 and CDR2 from the germline V gene are SQVTM and ANQGSEA. The trim removed 7 bases at V and 4 bases at J, leaving 7 bases unmatched. The CDR3 is made up of 13 amino acids. The CDR3 protein is CSAETGGGYGYTF. In DNA form, the CDR3 reads TGCAGCGCGGAGACAGGGGGTGGCTATGGCTACACCTTC.